Shown below are 5 T cell receptor beta chains from a single sample sequenced in a study of human T cells and chemical hapten exposure. Sample time point: patch test 1, 2 weeks after DPC sensitization. The treatment here: therapeutic diphenylcyclopropenone sensitization with weekly scalp DPC. TCRdb passed the RACE reads through MiXCR, listing each CDR3 protein once. There are some 200,000 distinct CDR3 sequences in the sample; 20% to 25% occur only once, and 6.7% lies in the top ten. The specimen comprised whole blood, sampled in connection with sensitization to the hapten diphenylcyclopropenone (DPC). The receptors were sampled from a woman in her forties or fifties with alopecia areata. Some clones in this sample may be carry-over from other donors' samples.

In this sample, this clonotype turned up a few times. The gene calls are TRBV28 and TRBJ1-4; unclear D gene. CDR3 length: 12 residues. Germline V lookup: CDR1 MDHEN, CDR2 SYDVKM. The ends were cut back, 1 base at V and 7 bases at J, with 4 bases in the middle. CDR3 DNA sequence: TGTGCCAGCAGTTTATTGGGTGAAAAACTGTTTTTT. This sequence encodes CASSLLGEKLFF.

The sample holds a few counts of this clonotype. V gene TRBV19 combines with J gene TRBJ1-5; TRBD1 aligns across 7 bases. The CDR3 consists of 13 residues. From germline, CDR1 is LNHDA and CDR2 SQIVND (reference sequence). V was pared by 7 bases and J by 5 bases, with 5 bases of the junction left unmatched. CDR3 sequence (DNA): TGTGCCAGTACCTTAGACAGGGATCAGCCCCAGCATTTT. As protein: CASTLDRDQPQHF.

This clonotype was observed a handful of times. This chain connects TRBV6-1 to TRBJ1-2; D perhaps matches TRBD1 (5 bases). Trimming shortened V by 5 bases and J by 2 bases, and 12 bases separated the two germline ends. The CDR3 has 14 amino acids. Germline loops: CDR1 MNHNS, CDR2 SASEGT. The CDR3 DNA sequence: TGTGCCAGCAGTCGCAGGGCAAGCAACTATGGCTACACCTTC. Residues: CASSRRASNYGYTF.

This clonotype was seen a few times. The chain carries TRBV20-1 and TRBJ2-1, with 9 bases aligning to TRBD2. This CDR3 contains 14 residues. In germline, CDR1 is DFQATT, CDR2 SNEGSKA (reference sequence). V lost 3 bases to trimming and J lost 10 bases; unmatched junction nucleotides: 10. CDR3 bases: TGCAGTGCTAGCTTGTCGGGACTAGCATACGAGCAGTTCTTC. Translated: CSASLSGLAYEQFF.

The chain combines TRBV5-1 with TRBJ2-2; 9 bases line up with TRBD2. The CDR3 contains 15 residues. The germline gives CDR1 SGHRS, CDR2 YFSETQ. Trimming took 3 bases from V and 6 from J; bases not matched to a gene: 6. CDR3 in amino acids: CASSSKREVAGELFF. In nucleotides, the CDR3 is TGCGCCAGCAGCTCAAAGCGGGAGGTTGCCGGGGAGCTGTTTTTT. The full variable domain, with the rest looked up from reference TRBV5-1 and TRBJ2-2, is KAGVTQTPRYLIKTRGQQVTLSCSPISGHRSVSWYQQTPGQGLQFLFEYFSETQRNKGNFPGRFSGRQFSNSRSEMNVSTLELGDSALYLCASSSKREVAGELFFGEGSRLTVL.